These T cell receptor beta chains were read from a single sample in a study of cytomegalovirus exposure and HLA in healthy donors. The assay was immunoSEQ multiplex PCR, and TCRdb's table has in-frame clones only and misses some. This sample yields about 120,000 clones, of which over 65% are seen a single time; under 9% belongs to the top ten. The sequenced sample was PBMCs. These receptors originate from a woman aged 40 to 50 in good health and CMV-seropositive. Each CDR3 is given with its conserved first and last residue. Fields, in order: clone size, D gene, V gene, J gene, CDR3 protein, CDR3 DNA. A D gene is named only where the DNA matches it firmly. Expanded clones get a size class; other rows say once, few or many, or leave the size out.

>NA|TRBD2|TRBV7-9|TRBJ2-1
CASSVAPSGREFF
TGTGCCAGCAGCGTAGCCCCTAGCGGGAGAGAGTTCTTC
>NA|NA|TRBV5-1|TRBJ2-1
CASSVIGNGDNEQFF
TGCGCCAGCAGCGTCATAGGCAACGGGGACAATGAGCAGTTCTTC
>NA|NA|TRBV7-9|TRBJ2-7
CASSSLGEQYF
TGTGCCAGCAGCTCCCTCGGCGAGCAGTACTTC
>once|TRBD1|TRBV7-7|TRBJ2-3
CASSLQGAPDTQYF
TGTGCTAGCAGCTTACAGGGGGCCCCAGATACGCAGTATTTT
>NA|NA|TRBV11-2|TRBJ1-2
CASSSSPTRAF
TGTGCCAGCAGCTCCTCCCCTACTAGGGCCTTC
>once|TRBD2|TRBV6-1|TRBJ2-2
CASSAWTSGREGTGELFF
TGTGCCAGCAGTGCCTGGACTAGCGGGAGGGAGGGGACCGGGGAGCTGTTTTTT
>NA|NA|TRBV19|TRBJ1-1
CASSIEQTRSTEAFF
TGTGCCAGTAGTATAGAACAGACGCGATCCACTGAAGCTTTCTTT
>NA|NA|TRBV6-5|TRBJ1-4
CASSSDRLPTNEKLFF
TGTGCCAGCAGTTCCGACAGGCTCCCAACTAATGAAAAACTGTTTTTT
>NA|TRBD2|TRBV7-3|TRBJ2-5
CASSLTGTSGGETQYF
TGTGCCAGCAGCTTAACGGGGACTAGCGGGGGTGAGACCCAGTACTTC
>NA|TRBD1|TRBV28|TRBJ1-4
CASSLDTGTGREKLFF
TGTGCCAGCAGTTTGGATACCGGGACAGGGCGTGAAAAACTGTTTTTT
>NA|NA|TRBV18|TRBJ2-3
CASSPAGTTDTQYF
TGTGCCAGCTCACCCGCGGGAACCACAGATACGCAGTATTTT